This TCR beta chain was sequenced in a study of CD8+CD57+ T cells in acquired aplastic anemia. Template material for TCR beta VDJ and CDR3 profiling consisted of genomic DNA. TCRdb used MiXCR to reprocess the reads, holding one entry per CDR3 protein. The table lists 200,000 or so distinct CDR3 sequences, about 60% of them singletons. Individuals selected for sequencing had exhibited CD8+CD57+ cell expansion on flow cytometry. The J segment lost 1 base and the V segment lost 4 bases, leaving 11 bases of the junction unmatched. The V gene's germline CDR1 is DFQATT and CDR2 SNEGSKA (reference sequence). The CDR3 extends over 17 amino acids.

The source is a human donor with aplastic anemia. The chain uses TRBV20-1 and TRBJ2-3; the match to TRBD2 covers 10 bases. Sequencing used sorted CD4+, CD8+, or CD8+CD57+ T cells (not recorded which) from PBMCs. CDR3 loop: CSAKRLAGDWGTDTQYF. Here the CDR3 DNA reads TGCAGTGCTAAGCGGCTAGCGGGAGATTGGGGCACAGATACGCAGTATTTT.